Described below is a single TCR beta chain sequence and its context. Semi-nested PCR with Nested Universal Primer A followed constant-region reverse priming of full-length variable regions. Using its own MiXCR run on the 5' RACE reads, TCRdb lists one record per CDR3 protein. The sample records roughly 50,000 distinct CDR3 sequences, approximately 24% being singletons. The CDR3 runs 10 residues. Germline V CDR1 and CDR2: DFQATT, SNEGSKA (reference sequence). Trimming cost V 6 bases and J 4 bases, with 7 bases left between them. The receptor comes from a female donor with breast cancer. The genes are TRBV20-1 and TRBJ2-7; D is uncertain. Sequencing input: tumor-infiltrating naive CD4+ T cells sorted from the breast tumor. The subset here: naive CD4+ T cells, CD4+CD45RA+CD25-. The chain's CDR3 is CSATEYEQYF. The CDR3 region has the DNA TGCAGTGCCACGGAATACGAGCAGTACTTC.